Described below is a single T cell receptor (beta chain) sequence and its context. No antigen is known for it. The CDR3 contains 16 residues. The trim removed 0 bases at V and 2 bases at J, leaving 3 bases unmatched. Germline V gene data show CDR1 as SGDLS and CDR2 as YYNGEE. This sample was taken from a study of graft-versus-host responses after intestinal transplantation. Across the whole study: In this cohort, recipients had multivisceral, liver-intestinal, or isolated intestinal transplants. Anti-thymocyte globulin served as induction for all recipients, who then took tacrolimus and steroids for 2 to 4 years.

Produced via immunoSEQ multiplex PCR; TCRdb's table is partial and in-frame only. The table records about 51,000 clones, 80% to 90% of them present only once. General study results and limits: Some GvH clones were seen earlier in gut or blood, suggesting intestinal origin. The study found high graft-versus-host to host-versus-graft clonal ratios in allografts of patients with graft-donor T cell macrochimerism.

This chain links TRBV9 with TRBJ2-7, with 12 bases lining up with TRBD2. Sample: unstimulated CD4+ T cells sorted from spleen or lymph node cells, taken before transplant. The TCR originated in a human donor who was the organ donor for an intestinal transplant. The CDR3 DNA follows: TGTGCCAGCAGCGTAGGGCTAGCGGGAGGGACCTACGAGCAGTACTTC. It is translated as CASSVGLAGGTYEQYF.